Following are 14 T cell receptor beta chains from one sample sequenced in a study of cytomegalovirus exposure and HLA in healthy donors. The PCR ran on 60 Vbeta and 13 Jbeta primers. Some clones are missing from TCRdb's copy, which holds only in-frame ones; the method was immunoSEQ multiplex PCR. The sample consists of 130,000 to 150,000 clones, about three quarters of them appearing once. Sequenced sample: PBMCs. The origin of the receptors is a male donor in good health and CMV-seropositive.

This sequence joins TRBV10-3 and TRBJ1-2; D is undetermined. This CDR3 contains 13 residues. Trimming left V 8 bases short and J 4 bases short, with 14 bases between. Germline CDR1 and CDR2: ENHRY and SYGVKD. This CDR3 is CAIRGEESYGYTF. Here the CDR3 DNA reads TGTGCCATCCGCGGTGAGGAGTCCTATGGCTACACCTTC.

This chain joins TRBV19 and TRBJ2-2, with TRBD2 matching 8 bases. Germline CDR1 LNHDA, CDR2 SQIVND (reference sequence). The CDR3 consists of 17 residues. Trimming cost V 0 bases and J 6 bases; bases outside gene matches: 9. For the CDR3, the DNA is TGTGCCAGTAGTATAGAGCCCCCCCCGGGGGGGCCCGGGGAGCTGTTTTTT. It encodes CASSIEPPPGGPGELFF.

This rearrangement joins TRBV7-2 to TRBJ1-5, with TRBD1 as a possible D gene (6 bases). Germline V lookup: CDR1 SGHTA, CDR2 FQGNSA. The CDR3 sequence is 16 residues long. Trimming took 0 bases from V and 4 from J, leaving 13 bases between them. CDR3 sequence: CASSLAGRGRNQPQHF. The CDR3 nucleotides are TGTGCCAGCAGCTTAGCGGGCAGGGGACGGAATCAGCCCCAGCATTTT.

This chain connects TRBV5-4 to TRBJ1-3; unclear D gene. The CDR3 runs to 15 residues. Between the trimmed V and J ends, which lost 4 bases and 2 bases, there was a span of 13 bases. Germline CDR1 is SGHNT and CDR2 is YYREEE (reference sequence). The DNA of the CDR3 is TGTGCCAGCAGCCCCATCCCAGGTGCTGGAAACACCATATATTTT. This gives the protein CASSPIPGAGNTIYF.

The chain uses TRBV7-9 and TRBJ2-7, with D possibly being TRBD2 (6 bases). Looked up from germline, CDR1 is SEHNR and CDR2 is FQNEAQ (reference sequence). CDR3 size: 14 residues. Trimming removed 5 bases at V and 5 bases at J, with 16 bases between. As DNA, the CDR3 is TGTGCCAGCAGCATCGGGGACTCCGGCCACGAGCAGTACTTC. It codes for CASSIGDSGHEQYF.

This clone was seen a single time. The V call is TRBV4-1, the J call TRBJ1-1, with D maybe TRBD1 (5 bases). This CDR3 comprises 16 residues. Germline-derived CDR1 and CDR2 are MGHRA and YSYEKL. V lost 2 bases to trimming and J lost 3 bases, with 16 bases between them. Here the CDR3 reads CASSQLPGPRDTEAFF. In DNA form, the CDR3 reads TGCGCCAGCAGCCAACTCCCAGGGCCCCGGGACACTGAAGCTTTCTTT.

This chain links TRBV5-6 with TRBJ1-4; no definite D call. V lost 2 bases and J lost 8, with 13 bases in between. Germline V lookup: CDR1 SGHDT, CDR2 YYEEEE. There are 14 residues in the CDR3. The CDR3 here is CASSLQPLAEKLFF. The CDR3 region has the DNA TGTGCCAGCAGCTTACAGCCTCTGGCCGAAAAACTGTTTTTT.

About this clone: Germline is not matched at one junction end, which may reflect a read error. The rearrangement joins TRBV7-7 to TRBJ2-7, with 13 positions matching TRBD2. The CDR3 is made up of 14 amino acids. CDR1 and CDR2 (germline): SSHAT, FNYEAQ (reference sequence). CDR3 sequence reads: CASSLGLAGDEQYF. CDR3 DNA sequence: TGTGCTAGCAGCTTAGGACTAGCGGGGGACGAGCAGTACTTC.

V usage is TRBV6-5 and J usage is TRBJ2-3; 8 bases fit TRBD2. CDR1 is MNHEY, CDR2 SVGAGI, per germline. V lost 0 bases and J lost 5; bases outside the gene matches: 7. The CDR3 is made up of 16 amino acids. CDR3 sequence reads: CASSYSTGGLGDTQYF. As DNA, the CDR3 is TGTGCCAGCAGTTACTCGACGGGGGGGCTTGGAGATACGCAGTATTTT.

This clone appeared a few times. J is TRBJ1-1 and V is TRBV6-5, with D maybe TRBD1 (6 bases). In germline, CDR1 is MNHEY, CDR2 SVGAGI. The CDR3 has 14 residues. Trimming removed 5 bases from V and 5 bases from J, with 15 bases in between. The CDR3: CASSVDSPRTEAFF. Written as DNA, the CDR3 is TGTGCCAGCAGTGTGGACAGTCCGCGGACTGAAGCTTTCTTT.

As DNA, the CDR3 is TGTGCCAGCAGCTTGTGGCGGACAAGCTCCTACGAGCAGTACTTC. Protein sequence: CASSLWRTSSYEQYF. This chain joins TRBV5-6 and TRBJ2-7, with a weak D call TRBD1 (5 bases). The V end was cut by 1 base, the J end by 0 bases, with 11 bases between. CDR1 and CDR2 (germline): SGHDT, YYEEEE. CDR3 length equals 15 residues.

The V and J genes are TRBV7-2 and TRBJ2-3, with 14 nucleotides matching TRBD2. Germline CDR1 and CDR2: SGHTA and FQGNSA. This CDR3 region has 16 residues. J gave up 8 bases and V 3 bases, and 7 bases lay outside the gene matches. DNA for the CDR3: TGTGCCAGCAGCTTTGGACTAGCGGGAGGTGTTGTTACGCAGTATTTT. Encoded protein: CASSFGLAGGVVTQYF.

The chain uses TRBV19 and TRBJ2-1, with unresolved D. The length of the CDR3 is 12 residues. V lost 5 bases and J 9 bases, leaving 11 bases between the germline ends. Germline CDR1 reads LNHDA; CDR2 reads SQIVND (reference sequence). CDR3 sequence: CASSVAGREQFF. Here the CDR3 DNA reads TGTGCCAGTAGTGTTGCTGGCCGTGAGCAGTTCTTC.

This clone was seen a few times. The chain uses TRBV6-5 and TRBJ1-1; D unresolved. The CDR3 covers 12 residues. Trimming took 0 bases from V and 10 from J, leaving 9 bases between them. CDR1 is MNHEY, CDR2 SVGAGI, per germline. CDR3 in DNA: TGTGCCAGCAGTTACTCGAGCGGTGTAGCTTTCTTT. This encodes CASSYSSGVAFF.